The present entry profiles one T cell receptor beta chain with its context. The antigen is not known. Trimming pared 4 bases from V and 4 bases from J, leaving 20 bases between. The CDR3 spans 16 residues. Germline V gives CDR1 SGHNT, CDR2 YYREEE (reference sequence). The data were obtained in a study of a mutant IDH1 vaccine in newly diagnosed glioma. Study in general: The therapy given earlier, which was standard therapy, consisted of radiotherapy, temozolomide, or both, and most of the patients received both.

Clones were read by immunoSEQ multiplex PCR, and TCRdb kept only the in-frame ones, dropping some. The data show roughly 86,000 clones, with around four fifths seen just once and less than 8.5% held by the top ten. Notes on the study in general: Pseudoprogression showed no apparent link to changes in top peripheral T cell clonotypes. In approximately 93% of patients, immune responses induced by the vaccine occurred.

Time point: baseline, week 1 (first vaccination visit). Treatment: pre-vaccination baseline after standard-of-care therapy. New WHO grade 3 or 4 IDH1-mutant, ATRX-lost astrocytomas were present in all donors. The chain recombines TRBV5-4 with TRBJ2-5, with D perhaps assigned TRBD1 or TRBD2 (5 bases each). This TCR was sampled from a middle-aged man with glioma. The material was PBMCs, obtained from a glioma patient treated with radiotherapy, temozolomide or both. The CDR3 spells CASSTRRLAGTETQYF. In nucleotides, the CDR3 is TGTGCCAGCAGCACACGGCGACTGGCAGGGACAGAGACCCAGTACTTC.